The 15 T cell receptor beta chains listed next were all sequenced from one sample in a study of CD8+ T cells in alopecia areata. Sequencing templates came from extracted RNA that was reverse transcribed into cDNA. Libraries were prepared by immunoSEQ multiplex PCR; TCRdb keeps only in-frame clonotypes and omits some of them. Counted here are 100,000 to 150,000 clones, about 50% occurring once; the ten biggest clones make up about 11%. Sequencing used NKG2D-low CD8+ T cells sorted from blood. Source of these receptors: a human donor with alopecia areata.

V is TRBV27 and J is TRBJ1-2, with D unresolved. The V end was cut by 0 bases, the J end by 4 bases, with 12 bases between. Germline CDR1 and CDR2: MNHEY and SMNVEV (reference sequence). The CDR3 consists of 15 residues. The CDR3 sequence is CASSLSARLFYGYTF. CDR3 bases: TGTGCCAGCAGTTTATCGGCCCGTCTGTTCTATGGCTACACCTTC.

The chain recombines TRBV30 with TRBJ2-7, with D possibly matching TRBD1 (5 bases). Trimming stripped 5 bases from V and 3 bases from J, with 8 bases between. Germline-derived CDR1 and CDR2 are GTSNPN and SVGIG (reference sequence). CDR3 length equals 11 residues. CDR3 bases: TGTGCCTGGGTTCAGGGCTACGAGCAGTACTTC. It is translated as CAWVQGYEQYF.

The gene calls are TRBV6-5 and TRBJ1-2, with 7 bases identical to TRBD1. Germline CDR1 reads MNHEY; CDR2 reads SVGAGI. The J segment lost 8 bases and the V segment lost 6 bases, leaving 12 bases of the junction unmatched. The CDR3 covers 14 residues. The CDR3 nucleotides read TGTGCCAGCAGGGATACCGGGACAGTCTACGGCTACACCTTC. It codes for CASRDTGTVYGYTF.

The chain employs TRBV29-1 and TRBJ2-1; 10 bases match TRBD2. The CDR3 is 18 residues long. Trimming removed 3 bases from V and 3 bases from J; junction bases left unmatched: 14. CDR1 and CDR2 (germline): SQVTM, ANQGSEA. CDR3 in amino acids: CSVDGEASGRRDYNEQFF. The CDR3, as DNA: TGCAGCGTTGATGGAGAAGCTAGCGGGAGACGGGACTACAATGAGCAGTTCTTC.

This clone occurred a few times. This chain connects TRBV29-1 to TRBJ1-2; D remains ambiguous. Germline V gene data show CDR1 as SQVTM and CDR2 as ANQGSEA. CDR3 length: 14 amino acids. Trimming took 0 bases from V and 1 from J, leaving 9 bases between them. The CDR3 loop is CSVEDRGFNYGYTF. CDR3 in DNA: TGCAGCGTTGAAGATCGGGGATTTAACTATGGCTACACCTTC.

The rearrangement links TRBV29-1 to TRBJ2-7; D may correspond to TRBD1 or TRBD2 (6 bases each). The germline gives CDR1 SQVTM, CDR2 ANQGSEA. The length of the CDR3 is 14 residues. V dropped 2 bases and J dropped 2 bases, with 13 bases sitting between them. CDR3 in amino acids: CSVELGGRPYEQYF. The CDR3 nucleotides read TGCAGCGTTGAATTGGGGGGCCGACCCTACGAGCAGTACTTC.

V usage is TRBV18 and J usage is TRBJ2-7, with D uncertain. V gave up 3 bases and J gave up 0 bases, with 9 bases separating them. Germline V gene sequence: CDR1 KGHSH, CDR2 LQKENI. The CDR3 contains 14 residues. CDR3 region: CASSPVTHSYEQYF. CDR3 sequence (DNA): TGTGCCAGCTCACCCGTCACCCACTCCTACGAGCAGTACTTC.

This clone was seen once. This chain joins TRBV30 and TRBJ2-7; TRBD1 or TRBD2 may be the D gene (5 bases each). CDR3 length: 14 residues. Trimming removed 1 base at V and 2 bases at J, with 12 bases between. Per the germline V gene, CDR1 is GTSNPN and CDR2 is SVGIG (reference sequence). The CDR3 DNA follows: TGTGCCTGGAGTGCGGGGCATAGACCCTACGAGCAGTACTTC. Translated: CAWSAGHRPYEQYF.

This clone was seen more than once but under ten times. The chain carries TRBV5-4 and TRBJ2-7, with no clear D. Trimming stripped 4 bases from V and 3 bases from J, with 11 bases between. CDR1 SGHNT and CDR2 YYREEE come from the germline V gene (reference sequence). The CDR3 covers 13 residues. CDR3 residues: CASSALGDYEQYF. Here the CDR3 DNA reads TGTGCCAGCAGCGCATTAGGAGACTACGAGCAGTACTTC. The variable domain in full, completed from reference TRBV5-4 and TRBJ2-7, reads ETGVTQSPTHLIKTRGQQVTLRCSSQSGHNTVSWYQQALGQGPQFIFQYYREEENGRGNFPPRFSGLQFPNYSSELNVNALELDDSALYLCASSALGDYEQYFGPGTRLTVT.

This CDR3 is CASSFGQGVYEQYF. DNA for the CDR3: TGCGCCAGCAGCTTTGGACAGGGAGTCTACGAGCAGTACTTC. V is TRBV5-1 and J is TRBJ2-7; 8 nucleotides agree with TRBD1. The CDR3 is 14 residues long. V was pared by 2 bases and J by 3 bases, with 4 bases of the junction left unmatched. Germline V gene sequence: CDR1 SGHRS, CDR2 YFSETQ.

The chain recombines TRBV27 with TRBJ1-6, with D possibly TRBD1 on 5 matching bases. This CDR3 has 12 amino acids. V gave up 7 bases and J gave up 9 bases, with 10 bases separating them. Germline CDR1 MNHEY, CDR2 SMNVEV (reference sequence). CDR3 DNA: TGTGCCAGCACCCAGGGCAGTTCACCCCTCCACTTT. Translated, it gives CASTQGSSPLHF.

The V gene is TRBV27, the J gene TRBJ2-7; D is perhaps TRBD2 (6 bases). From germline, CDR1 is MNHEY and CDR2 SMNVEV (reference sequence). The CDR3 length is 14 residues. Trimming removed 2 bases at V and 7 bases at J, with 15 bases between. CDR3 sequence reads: CASSLGLGTREQYF. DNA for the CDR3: TGTGCCAGCAGTTTAGGGTTAGGGACTCGGGAGCAGTACTTC.

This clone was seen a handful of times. The CDR3, as DNA: TGTGCCAGCAGCTTAGTCCGGAGCTCCTACAATGAGCAGTTCTTC. This translates into CASSLVRSSYNEQFF. The rearrangement uses TRBV11-2 and TRBJ2-1; D remains ambiguous. Per germline, CDR1 SGHAT and CDR2 FQNNGV. Trimming took 1 base from V and 0 from J, leaving 7 bases between them. This CDR3 contains 15 residues.

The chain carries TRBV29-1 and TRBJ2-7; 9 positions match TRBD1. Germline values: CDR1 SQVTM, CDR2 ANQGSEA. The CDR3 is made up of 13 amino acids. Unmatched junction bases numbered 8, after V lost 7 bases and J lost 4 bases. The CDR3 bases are TGCAGCGCCACAGGGGGCGAGGATTACGAGCAGTACTTC. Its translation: CSATGGEDYEQYF.

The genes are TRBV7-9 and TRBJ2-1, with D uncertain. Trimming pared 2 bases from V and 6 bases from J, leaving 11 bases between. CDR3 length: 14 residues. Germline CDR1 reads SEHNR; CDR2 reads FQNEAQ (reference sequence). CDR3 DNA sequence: TGTGCCAGCAGCTTATCAGCGACGCTCAATGAGCAGTTCTTC. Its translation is CASSLSATLNEQFF.